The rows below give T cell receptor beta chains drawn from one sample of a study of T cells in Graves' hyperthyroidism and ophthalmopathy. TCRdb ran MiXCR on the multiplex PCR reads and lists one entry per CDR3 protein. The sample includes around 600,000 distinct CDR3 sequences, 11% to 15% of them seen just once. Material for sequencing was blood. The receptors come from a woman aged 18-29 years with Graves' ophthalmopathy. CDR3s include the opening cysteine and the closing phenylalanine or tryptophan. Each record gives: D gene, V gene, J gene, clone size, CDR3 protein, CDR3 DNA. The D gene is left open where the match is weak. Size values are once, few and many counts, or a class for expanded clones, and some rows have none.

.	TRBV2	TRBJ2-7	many	CASRRANVDEQYF	TGTGCCAGCAGACGGGCTAACGTCGACGAGCAGTACTTC
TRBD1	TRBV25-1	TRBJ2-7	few	CASSESGTGVNEQYF	TGTGCCAGCAGTGAATCCGGGACAGGGGTGAACGAGCAGTACTTC
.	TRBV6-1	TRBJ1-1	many	CASRDVGFNGLVNTEAFF	TGTGCCAGCAGGGATGTCGGCTTCAACGGGTTAGTGAACACTGAAGCTTTCTTT
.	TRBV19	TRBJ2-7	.	CASSTGPGYEQYF	TGTGCCAGTAGTACCGGACCCGGCTACGAGCAGTACTTC
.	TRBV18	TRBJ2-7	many	CASSPGWEQYF	TGTGCCAGCTCACCAGGGTGGGAGCAGTACTTC
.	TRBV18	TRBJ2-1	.	CASSAADLNEQFF	TGTGCCAGCTCAGCGGCAGATCTAAATGAGCAGTTCTTC
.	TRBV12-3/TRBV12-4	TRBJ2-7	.	CASSRTALSLSYEQYF	TGTGCCAGCAGCCGGACAGCTCTCTCCCTATCCTACGAGCAGTACTTC
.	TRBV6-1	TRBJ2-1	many	CASVPRTSPYNEQFF	TGTGCCAGCGTCCCCCGGACATCGCCCTACAATGAGCAGTTCTTC
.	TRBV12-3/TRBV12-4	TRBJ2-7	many	CASSWGTVTYEQYF	TGTGCCAGCAGTTGGGGGACGGTGACCTACGAGCAGTACTTC
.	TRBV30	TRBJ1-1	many	CAWKDMNTEAFF	TGTGCCTGGAAAGACATGAACACTGAAGCTTTCTTT
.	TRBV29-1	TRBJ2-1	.	CSVPLLDSGSTSHEQFF	TGCAGCGTCCCCCTCTTGGACAGCGGGTCTACCAGCCATGAGCAGTTCTTC
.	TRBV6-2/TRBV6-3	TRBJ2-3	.	CASSRVETDTQYF	TGTGCCAGCAGCAGGGTTGAGACAGATACGCAGTATTTT
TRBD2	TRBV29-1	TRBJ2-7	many	CSVDLGGASGINEQYF	TGCAGCGTAGACCTAGGGGGGGCTAGCGGGATAAACGAGCAGTACTTC
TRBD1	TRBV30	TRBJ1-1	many	CAWSRTGFTEAFF	TGTGCCTGGAGTAGGACAGGGTTCACTGAAGCTTTCTTT
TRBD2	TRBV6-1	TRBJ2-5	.	CASSTTSGRDGLETQYF	TGTGCCAGCAGTACGACTAGCGGGAGAGACGGCCTAGAGACCCAGTACTTC
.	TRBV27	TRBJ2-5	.	CASSLSWGVETQYF	TGTGCCAGCAGTTTATCCTGGGGGGTTGAGACCCAGTACTTC
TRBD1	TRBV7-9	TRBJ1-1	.	CASSPGTVRIGTEAFF	TGTGCCAGCAGCCCTGGGACAGTGAGGATTGGAACTGAAGCTTTCTTT